The TCR beta chain under discussion was sequenced for a study of OX40 agonist ivuxolimab in advanced cancers. Study-level background: A diagnosis of hepatocellular carcinoma, melanoma, renal cell or head and neck cancer was present in dose-escalation patients.

The germline V gene encodes CDR1 LNHDA and CDR2 SQIVND (reference sequence). V was cut by 4 bases and J by 1 base, with 19 bases left in between. CDR3 length: 17 residues. A history of autoimmune disease or systemic immunosuppression excluded patients. Clones were read by immunoSEQ multiplex PCR, and TCRdb kept only the in-frame ones, dropping some. The repertoire holds 45,000 to 70,000 clones, with around 89% as singletons. This TCR was recovered from an adult with an advanced solid tumor such as melanoma, head and neck, liver or kidney cancer. The chain couples TRBV19 to TRBJ1-1; possible D gene TRBD1, 6 bases. The material was CD4+ or CD8+ T cells sorted from blood, obtained in a trial of the OX40 agonist ivuxolimab. The CDR3 sequence is CASSTRRGTLSNTEAFF. Here the CDR3 DNA reads TGTGCCAGTAGTACCCGACGGGGGACACTCTCGAACACTGAAGCTTTCTTT.